Below are 17 T cell receptor beta chains sequenced from a single sample in a study of T cell repertoires in cytomegalovirus infection. The antigens for these receptors are not known. TCRdb used MiXCR to reprocess the reads, holding one entry per CDR3 protein. The table includes 830,000 or so distinct CDR3 sequences, approximately 30% detected once. Sequencing was performed on cultured CD8+ T cells from PBMCs, taken from culture after CMV antigen stimulation. The receptors here all came from a human donor in good health (CMV status not recorded). Some clones in this sample may be carry-over from other donors' samples.

This clonotype was counted only a few times. The V call is TRBV7-8, the J call TRBJ2-1; 10 bases are a match to TRBD1. The CDR3 loop spans 18 amino acids. The germline gives CDR1 SGHVS, CDR2 FQNEAQ. Trimming cost V 6 bases and J 5 bases; bases outside gene matches: 16. The CDR3 DNA sequence: TGTGCCAGCAGTTCCGGGACAGGGGAAGGAAAAGTGCACAATGAGCAGTTCTTC. It specifies CASSSGTGEGKVHNEQFF.

V and J are TRBV7-9 and TRBJ2-3; D not resolved. The CDR3 spans 15 residues. The V gene lost 0 bases and the J gene lost 2 bases, with 9 bases spanning the gap. CDR1 SEHNR and CDR2 FQNEAQ come from the germline V gene (reference sequence). Here the CDR3 DNA reads TGTGCCAGCAGCTTAGCCCCCGGGCTCACAGATACGCAGTATTTT. Protein sequence: CASSLAPGLTDTQYF.

This clonotype was counted between two and nine times. V gene TRBV20-1 combines with J gene TRBJ1-1; possible D gene TRBD1, 6 bases. CDR1 is DFQATT, CDR2 SNEGSKA, per germline (reference sequence). CDR3 length equals 15 residues. Trimming took off 0 bases at V and 1 base at J, with 12 bases between the two ends. The CDR3 DNA reads as TGCAGTGCTAGAGATGTATCAGGGGAGAACACTGAAGCTTTCTTT. Residues: CSARDVSGENTEAFF.

The chain couples TRBV20-1 to TRBJ2-1; the match to TRBD2 covers 13 bases. CDR1 and CDR2 (germline): DFQATT, SNEGSKA (reference sequence). Germline trimming cut 6 bases from V and 8 bases from J; bases unmatched to any gene: 7. The CDR3 consists of 14 residues. The DNA for the CDR3 is TGCAGTGCCCCACTAGCGGGGGGGTTCGATGAGCAGTTCTTC. This translates into CSAPLAGGFDEQFF.

At least ten counts were recorded for this clonotype. CDR3 in amino acids: CASSLTLGETQYF. Here the CDR3 DNA reads TGTGCCAGCAGTTTGACACTCGGAGAGACCCAGTACTTC. The chain is built from TRBV27 and TRBJ2-5, with D unclear. Trimming removed 3 bases from V and 4 bases from J, with 9 bases in between. This CDR3 is 13 amino acids long. Germline-derived CDR1 and CDR2 are MNHEY and SMNVEV (reference sequence).

The gene calls are TRBV7-3 and TRBJ1-5, with D possibly being TRBD1 (5 bases). Germline V CDR1 and CDR2: SGHTA, FQGTGA. V was trimmed by 5 bases and J by 11 bases, leaving 16 bases between them. There are 13 residues in the CDR3. CDR3 sequence reads: CASSPKIGGSQHF. In DNA form, the CDR3 reads TGTGCCAGCAGCCCCAAGATTGGGGGGTCCCAGCATTTT.

The rearrangement joins TRBV7-9 to TRBJ1-3; 7 nucleotides line up with TRBD1. After removal of 5 bases from V and 3 bases from J, the junction contained 7 bases not matched to a gene. This CDR3 comprises 15 residues. Germline CDR1 SEHNR, CDR2 FQNEAQ (reference sequence). As DNA, the CDR3 is TGTGCCAGCAGCGTACAGGGGAAATATGGAAACACCATATATTTT. This sequence encodes CASSVQGKYGNTIYF.

The chain has TRBV29-1 and TRBJ1-1; no firm D call. Germline V gives CDR1 SQVTM, CDR2 ANQGSEA. Trimming pared 4 bases from V and 5 bases from J, leaving 5 bases between. The CDR3 extends over 10 amino acids. Here the CDR3 reads CSVAGTEAFF. CDR3 in DNA: TGCAGCGTTGCAGGAACTGAAGCTTTCTTT.

The V and J genes are TRBV4-1 and TRBJ1-2; 10 nucleotides align to TRBD1. With V trimmed by 0 bases and J by 4 bases, 5 bases remained unmatched. Germline V CDR1 and CDR2: MGHRA, YSYEKL. This CDR3 is 16 amino acids long. The CDR3 spells CASSQDPGQGSYGYTF. The DNA of the CDR3 is TGCGCCAGCAGCCAAGATCCGGGACAGGGGAGCTATGGCTACACCTTC.

This clonotype was observed a handful of times. V and J are TRBV28 and TRBJ2-7; D remains ambiguous. V gave up 1 base and J gave up 2 bases, with 15 bases separating them. Germline V gene data show CDR1 as MDHEN and CDR2 as SYDVKM. This CDR3 contains 16 residues. CDR3 region: CASSLSMTRPAYEQYV. The CDR3, as DNA: TGTGCCAGCAGTTTATCCATGACGCGGCCCGCCTACGAGCAGTACGTC.

The chain couples TRBV4-1 to TRBJ2-7; no clear D gene. The CDR3 covers 15 residues. In germline, CDR1 is MGHRA, CDR2 YSYEKL. Trimming removed 0 bases at V and 2 bases at J, with 11 bases between. Here the CDR3 reads CASSQDDYSTYEQYF. CDR3 nucleotides: TGCGCCAGCAGCCAAGATGATTACAGTACCTACGAGCAGTACTTC.

This clonotype was counted between two and nine times. The gene calls are TRBV15 and TRBJ1-1, with 7 bases aligning to TRBD1. Germline lookup yields CDR1 LNHNV and CDR2 YYDKDF (reference sequence). V dropped 0 bases and J dropped 8; count of bases not matched to a gene: 12. The CDR3 is 16 amino acids. DNA of the CDR3: TGTGCCACCAGCAGAGATAGGGCACAGGGGCGCACAGAAGCTTTCTTT. As protein: CATSRDRAQGRTEAFF.

This chain links TRBV20-1 with TRBJ1-2; no reliable D call. V dropped 2 bases and J dropped 6 bases, with 7 bases sitting between them. CDR1 is DFQATT and CDR2 is SNEGSKA in the germline V gene (reference sequence). The CDR3 sequence is 11 residues long. This chain's CDR3 is CSARKGNGYTF. CDR3 bases: TGCAGTGCTAGAAAGGGTAATGGCTACACCTTC.

As for this clonotype: This may be a read error, as it is one base from a much larger clone. J is TRBJ2-3 and V is TRBV7-6; D not certain. This CDR3 is built from 16 residues. Germline values: CDR1 SGHVS, CDR2 FNYEAQ. V gave up 1 base and J gave up 2 bases, with 13 bases separating them. In nucleotides, the CDR3 is TGTGCCAGCAGCTTAGGGCCACACGTCCCCACAGATACGCAGTATTTT. Translation: CASSLGPHVPTDTQYF.

This clonotype was seen at least ten times. The rearrangement uses TRBV7-2 and TRBJ2-1; D might be TRBD2 (7 bases). CDR1 is SGHTA, CDR2 FQGNSA, per germline. Trimming cost V 1 base and J 5 bases, with 12 bases left between them. CDR3 length equals 15 residues. The CDR3 region is CASSLGGGGNNEQFF. The CDR3, as DNA: TGTGCCAGCAGCTTAGGAGGGGGGGGCAACAATGAGCAGTTCTTC.

There are many counts of this clonotype. The V gene is TRBV12-3 or TRBV12-4, the J gene TRBJ2-5; perhaps TRBD2 as D (6 bases). This CDR3 has 14 amino acids. V shed 3 bases and J shed 1 base, with 9 bases lying between them. CDR3 sequence (DNA): TGTGCCAGCAGTTTCCCGGGACTCCAAGAGACCCAGTACTTC. Protein product: CASSFPGLQETQYF.

The chain is built from TRBV5-1 and TRBJ2-5; possible D gene TRBD1, 6 bases. V was clipped by 2 bases and J by 4 bases, with 12 bases between them. Germline V gene sequence: CDR1 SGHRS, CDR2 YFSETQ. The CDR3 is 14 residues long. Written as DNA, the CDR3 is TGCGCCAGCAGCTTTACAGGGTTGGCAGAGACCCAGTACTTC. The encoded protein is CASSFTGLAETQYF.